This T cell receptor (beta chain) was documented in a study of T cells in tuberculosis. Turning to the study itself: IGRA-negative adolescents, IGRA-positive adolescents with latent tuberculosis and adults with active tuberculosis formed this South African cohort.

Trimming pared 0 bases from V and 7 bases from J, leaving 13 bases between. The CDR3 has 14 amino acids. CDR1 SGHRS and CDR2 YFSETQ come from the germline V gene. The protocol was immunoSEQ multiplex PCR, while the TCRdb copy is restricted to in-frame clones and leaves out a portion. The table has about 30,000 clones, roughly 94% seen once. The chain recombines TRBV5-1 with TRBJ1-2, with D perhaps TRBD1 (6 bases). The sequence was collected from a donor aged 10-30 years with latent tuberculosis or without tuberculosis infection. The sequencing input was PBMCs. CDR3 bases: TGCGCCAGCAGCTTGGACCCAGGGGCTCGTGGCTACACCTTC. Amino acids: CASSLDPGARGYTF.